This TCR beta chain was sequenced in a study of technical replicates of blood from a handful of donors. Data came from immunoSEQ multiplex PCR; TCRdb stores just in-frame clones and leaves some out. The table lists 60,000 to 85,000 clones, 95% to 97% of them singletons. V was pared by 0 bases and J by 0 bases, with 9 bases between. The germline CDR1 and CDR2 sequences are LGHNA and YNFKEQ. This CDR3 spans 16 amino acids. Sequencing was performed on T cells isolated from PBMCs. The genes are TRBV4-2 and TRBJ2-1; D uncertain. This clonotype originated in a human donor in good health. CDR3 sequence reads: CASSQEVASSYNEQFF. CDR3 nucleotide sequence: TGTGCCAGCAGCCAAGAGGTGGCTAGCTCCTACAATGAGCAGTTCTTC.